This TCR beta chain appears in the sequencing data of a study of molecular identifiers for immune sequencing clone quantification. Points from the study as a whole: Detecting spiked Jurkat TCR RNA from one cell among about a million naive cells was reportedly possible.

TCRdb reprocessed the PCR reads with MiXCR, giving one entry per CDR3 protein. The sample lists fewer than 350,000 distinct CDR3 sequences, 20% to 25% occurring once. Germline CDR1 and CDR2: MNHEY and SVGEGT. The CDR3 has 17 amino acids. The germline V and J ends were trimmed by 4 bases and 1 base, with 19 bases remaining between them. A note on this clonotype: Its matching antigen is unknown.

The chain recombines TRBV6-2 or TRBV6-3 with TRBJ2-5; D is undetermined. The TCR originated in a human donor in good health. Some libraries in this study had Jurkat cell RNA spiked in. The sample comprised naive CD8+ T cells from blood, with Jurkat cell RNA spiked in. Indicated subset: FACS-sorted CD8+CD4-CCR7+CD45RA+ naive T cells. The CDR3 here is CASSSPRGPYPQETQYF. CDR3 DNA sequence: TGTGCCAGCAGTTCCCCGCGAGGACCCTATCCCCAAGAGACCCAGTACTTC.